This passage covers 20 T cell receptor beta chains from one sample sequenced in a study of T-cell memory formation after mild COVID-19. TCRdb analysed the 5' RACE reads with MiXCR anew, one entry per CDR3 protein. The data contain roughly 450,000 distinct CDR3 sequences, 15% to 20% of them singletons. Sequenced sample: PBMCs or a T cell subset sorted from them (not recorded which). The receptors originated from an adult woman who had mild COVID-19 (a few samples of this study predate the infection). Cell type and time point are not known.

The chain links TRBV27 to TRBJ2-7; no firm D call. V lost 5 bases and J lost 7, with 9 bases in between. The CDR3 sequence is 11 residues long. The V gene's germline CDR1 is MNHEY and CDR2 SMNVEV (reference sequence). The CDR3 loop is CASSPGAEQYF. CDR3 nucleotide sequence: TGTGCCAGCAGTCCTGGTGCTGAGCAGTACTTC.

This clonotype appeared a few times. This sequence joins TRBV29-1 and TRBJ2-1, with 15 bases fitting TRBD2. After removal of 1 base from V and 2 bases from J, the junction contained 18 bases not matched to a gene. CDR3 length: 22 residues. Germline loops: CDR1 SQVTM, CDR2 ANQGSEA. The CDR3 DNA is TGCAGCGTTGAAGGGCAATGGGGCTTGGGGGGACTAGCGGGAGGAGCCTACAATGAGCAGTTCTTC. Amino acids: CSVEGQWGLGGLAGGAYNEQFF.

The rearrangement uses TRBV18 and TRBJ2-7; D is unresolved. Trimming pared 0 bases from V and 3 bases from J, leaving 12 bases between. The CDR3 covers 15 residues. The germline gives CDR1 KGHSH, CDR2 LQKENI. CDR3 residues: CASSPPTGLNYEQYF. DNA of the CDR3: TGTGCCAGCTCACCACCGACGGGCCTAAACTACGAGCAGTACTTC.

This clonotype has only a few counts. The genes are TRBV7-3 and TRBJ2-1; TRBD2 might be the D (7 bases). Trimming left V 2 bases short and J 4 bases short, with 15 bases between. There are 16 residues in the CDR3. Germline lookup yields CDR1 SGHTA and CDR2 FQGTGA. The CDR3 DNA reads as TGTGCCAGCAGCTTAGCCGGGGGGCGTTATTACAATGAGCAGTTCTTC. Translated, it gives CASSLAGGRYYNEQFF. Variable domain in full (rest from reference TRBV7-3 and TRBJ2-1): GAGVSQTPSNKVTEKGKYVELRCDPISGHTALYWYRQSLGQGPEFLIYFQGTGAADDSGLPNDRFFAVRPEGSVSTLKIQRTERGDSAVYLCASSLAGGRYYNEQFFGPGTRLTVL.

The V call is TRBV6-2 or TRBV6-3, the J call TRBJ2-5, with 10 bases matching TRBD2. Trimming removed 5 bases from V and 2 bases from J; junction bases left unmatched: 8. The CDR3 extends over 16 amino acids. CDR1 is MNHEY, CDR2 SVGEGT, per germline. The CDR3 sequence: CASSKKAGGLQETQYF. The CDR3 DNA reads TGTGCCAGCAGTAAAAAAGCGGGAGGGCTTCAAGAGACCCAGTACTTC.

This clonotype was found a few times. J is TRBJ2-7 and V is TRBV6-2 or TRBV6-3; D might be TRBD1 (5 bases). CDR1 and CDR2 from the germline V gene are MNHEY and SVGEGT. V lost 8 bases to trimming and J lost 2 bases, with 19 bases between them. The length of the CDR3 is 15 residues. The CDR3 bases are TGTGCCAGCGCTTACAGGTGGGTCCGTACCTACGAGCAGTACTTC. Encoded protein: CASAYRWVRTYEQYF.

This clonotype occurred many times. The genes are TRBV27 and TRBJ2-3; 7 positions agree with TRBD2. The V segment lost 2 bases and the J segment 6 bases; nucleotides outside the gene matches: 8. Germline-derived CDR1 and CDR2 are MNHEY and SMNVEV (reference sequence). The CDR3 contains 15 residues. This CDR3 reads CASSLGGGWKDTQYF. The CDR3, as DNA: TGTGCCAGCAGTTTAGGGGGGGGGTGGAAGGATACGCAGTATTTT.

V usage is TRBV7-9 and J usage is TRBJ2-1; 12 positions agree with TRBD2. The CDR3 runs to 20 residues. The V segment lost 4 bases and the J segment 5 bases; nucleotides outside the gene matches: 18. Per germline, CDR1 SEHNR and CDR2 FQNEAQ (reference sequence). In nucleotides, the CDR3 is TGTGCCAGCAGCTCCCTAGCGTTTACTAGCGGGAGGCCTCCAAACAATGAGCAGTTCTTC. It yields the protein CASSSLAFTSGRPPNNEQFF.

The chain carries TRBV12-3 or TRBV12-4 and TRBJ1-1, with D hard to call. This CDR3 comprises 13 residues. The V gene lost 3 bases and the J gene lost 9 bases, with 14 bases spanning the gap. CDR3 amino acids: CASSFFGPQQAFF. The CDR3 coding sequence is TGTGCCAGCAGTTTTTTTGGGCCGCAACAAGCTTTCTTT.

This clonotype was seen only a few times. This chain joins TRBV7-8 and TRBJ2-3; 7 nucleotides line up with TRBD1. Germline V CDR1 and CDR2: SGHVS, FQNEAQ. There are 16 residues in the CDR3. V lost 4 bases, J lost 0 bases, and 7 bases stayed unmatched. CDR3 residues: CASSWFGDRSTDTQYF. The CDR3 coding sequence is TGTGCCAGCAGCTGGTTTGGGGACAGAAGCACAGATACGCAGTATTTT.

This clonotype was counted many times. The V gene is TRBV12-3 or TRBV12-4, the J gene TRBJ2-7; D is perhaps TRBD2 (6 bases). This CDR3 spans 13 amino acids. V lost 8 bases and J lost 2, with 13 bases in between. Written as DNA, the CDR3 is TGTGCCAGCGGCGGCAGGAGGGCCTACGAGCAGTACTTC. As protein: CASGGRRAYEQYF.

This clonotype turned up a few times. The chain carries TRBV4-3 and TRBJ2-7; 10 bases match TRBD1. This CDR3 is built from 14 residues. J was trimmed by 3 bases and V by 4 bases; bases with no gene match: 3. Germline values: CDR1 LGHNA, CDR2 YSLEER. The CDR3 is CASSRGTGDYEQYF. CDR3 in DNA: TGCGCCAGCAGCCGAGGGACAGGGGACTACGAGCAGTACTTC.

The rearrangement uses TRBV4-3 and TRBJ2-1, with TRBD2 identical over 9 bases. Unmatched junction bases numbered 8, after V lost 0 bases and J lost 5 bases. Germline CDR1 LGHNA, CDR2 YSLEER. This CDR3 is built from 17 residues. The CDR3, as DNA: TGCGCCAGCAGCCAAGAAGCTAGCGGGACACCAAACAATGAGCAGTTCTTC. It codes for CASSQEASGTPNNEQFF.

This clonotype has only a few counts. The V and J genes are TRBV7-7 and TRBJ1-6; 10 bases are shared with TRBD1. J lost 14 bases, V lost 0 bases, and 7 bases had no gene match. The CDR3 covers 15 residues. From germline, CDR1 is SSHAT and CDR2 FNYEAQ (reference sequence). The CDR3 region has the DNA TGTGCCAGCAGCTTAGCCGGGGGACAGGGGTTCACCCTCCACTTT. The encoded protein is CASSLAGGQGFTLHF.

This clonotype has only a few counts. This chain joins TRBV6-4 and TRBJ2-1; D not resolved. The length of the CDR3 is 12 residues. V shed 2 bases and J shed 6 bases, with 5 bases lying between them. Germline V lookup: CDR1 MRHNA, CDR2 SNTAGT. CDR3 nucleotides: TGTGCCAGCAGTGACCCACCCAATGAGCAGTTCTTC. Protein product: CASSDPPNEQFF.

This clonotype was seen more than once but under ten times. The chain employs TRBV11-2 and TRBJ1-1, with D hard to call. CDR3 length equals 15 residues. CDR1 is SGHAT and CDR2 is FQNNGV in the germline V gene. Between the trimmed V and J ends, which lost 1 base and 3 bases, there was a span of 12 bases. The CDR3 spells CASSLGRVVDTEAFF. The CDR3 region has the DNA TGTGCCAGCAGCTTAGGAAGAGTGGTCGACACTGAAGCTTTCTTT.

This clonotype was counted a few times. The chain has TRBV2 and TRBJ2-1; D unresolved. This CDR3 is built from 15 residues. Trimming cost V 1 base and J 0 bases, with 7 bases left between them. In germline, CDR1 is SNHLY, CDR2 FYNNEI. DNA of the CDR3: TGTGCCAGCAGTGAAGTGCGGAGCTCCTACAATGAGCAGTTCTTC. It translates to CASSEVRSSYNEQFF.

This clonotype was counted only a few times. The V gene is TRBV20-1, the J gene TRBJ2-7; TRBD1 aligns across 7 bases. The CDR3 extends over 17 amino acids. Trimming cost V 1 base and J 6 bases; bases outside gene matches: 18. CDR1 and CDR2 (germline): DFQATT, SNEGSKA (reference sequence). The CDR3 nucleotides read TGCAGTGCTAGAGCTCTCCTGCCCCAGACAGGGCAGCGCGAGCAGTACTTC. This gives the protein CSARALLPQTGQREQYF.

This clonotype has a handful of counts. The J gene is TRBJ1-5, the V gene TRBV5-5; no clear D gene. This CDR3 spans 17 amino acids. The ends were cut back, 2 bases at V and 1 base at J, with 16 bases in the middle. CDR1 and CDR2 (germline): SGHKS, YYEKEE (reference sequence). CDR3 sequence: CASSFGLAMRSNQPQHF. The CDR3 DNA sequence: TGTGCCAGCAGCTTTGGGCTTGCAATGAGGAGCAATCAGCCCCAGCATTTT.

This clonotype was seen a handful of times. The chain uses TRBV19 and TRBJ2-5; no clear D gene. V was cut by 0 bases and J by 7 bases, with 9 bases left in between. The CDR3 has 13 amino acids. Germline CDR1 and CDR2: LNHDA and SQIVND (reference sequence). The CDR3 protein is CASSIDPARTQYF. The CDR3 nucleotides read TGTGCCAGTAGTATAGATCCGGCGCGGACCCAGTACTTC. Supplemented by reference TRBV19 and TRBJ2-5, the full variable domain reads DGGITQSPKYLFRKEGQNVTLSCEQNLNHDAMYWYRQDPGQGLRLIYYSQIVNDFQKGDIAEGYSVSREKKESFPLTVTSAQKNPTAFYLCASSIDPARTQYFGPGTRLLVL.